The entry that follows covers one T cell receptor beta chain sequence. Its cognate antigen has yet to be identified. Within one base of it there is no much larger clone, and no base qualities were kept. The sample originates from a study of CD8+ T cells in alopecia areata (dated by TCRdb to 2017 to 2018). Turning to the overall study: The treated patients took part in an open-label pilot trial in which moderate-to-severe alopecia areata was treated with oral tofacitinib at 5 to 10 mg twice daily. Tofacitinib was administered for 6 to 18 months, and 6 months of follow-up off drug were then conducted to assess delayed response and recurrence. To study T cell clonal expansion in alopecia areata, the researchers applied high-throughput TCRbeta sequencing to both the C3H/HeJ mouse model and human patients. Scalp tissue and sorted CD4+ and CD8+ peripheral blood T cells from patchy and totalis/universalis alopecia areata patients and from healthy controls were covered by human TCRbeta sequencing. Patients on tofacitinib were biopsied at baseline and after 4 and 24 weeks of treatment, and several of the patients also had a later scalp biopsy. Scalp clonality was compared across normal scalp (n=4), patchy alopecia areata scalp (n=8), and alopecia totalis/universalis scalp (n=8). RNA came from the PAXgene miRNA kit for fixed scalp, the miRNeasy kit for PBMCs, and the RNeasy kit for mouse skin. immunoSEQ multiplex PCR using 35 Vbeta forward primers and 13 Jbeta reverse primers was used to amplify TCRbeta CDR3 regions. The paper's findings and limits, for the study overall: Resident alphabeta T cells in normal human skin are also sequenced, complicating scalp TCR repertoire analysis, unlike mouse skin dominated by gammadelta T cells. Compared with normal scalp, lesional scalp, particularly in alopecia totalis/universalis, had higher clonality and more expanded CD8+ clones, which suggests antigenic drive. Shared TCR sequences between patients were less evident than in mice, which may be partly attributable to HLA diversity in the patient population.

The germline V gene encodes CDR1 SGHRS and CDR2 YFSETQ. At the junction V is shortened by 4 bases and J by 0 bases, with 10 bases in between. The CDR3 has 14 amino acids, counting the end cysteine and phenylalanine. Of the read, only the CDR3 DNA is kept; its 42 bases are in frame from base 1. This specimen's time point label, interpreted: baseline before oral tofacitinib. Lesional scalp punch biopsies and peripheral blood were obtained from alopecia areata patients. PBMCs were isolated by density centrifugation and stained for CD3, CD4 and CD8, after which CD4+ and CD8+ T cells were sorted on a FACSAria. The library relied on the immunoSEQ multiplex PCR assay. RNA was extracted from all samples and reverse transcribed into cDNA as template for TCR sequencing. First-strand cDNA was synthesized using SuperScript III with a 2:1 mix of oligo-dT and random hexamers. Amplification bias was assessed with a synthetic immune receptor repertoire, and residual bias was removed computationally. In the original analysis: Raw reads were preprocessed to remove errors, and CDR3 was defined according to IMGT conventions as the region from the conserved cysteine to phenylalanine. Clonality was computed as 1 minus the Shannon entropy, with the entropy normalized by log2 of the number of productive unique TCRs. Whether scalp clones were CD4 or CD8 was inferred by matching scalp TCRbeta sequences against CD4 and CD8 repertoires sorted from blood. TCRdb provides this immuneACCESS table in a form limited to in-frame rearrangements. Some clones are lacking; in checked studies, under half of them reflect an unresolved V gene, and why the rest are absent is not known. From that table come the V and J calls and clone size; the DNA was used to work out D and trimming. This sample is represented by 110,000 to 150,000 clones; around 60% of them were singletons. In total, the top ten clones hold 5% to 7% of the sample.

The chain links TRBV5-1 with TRBJ2-5; the D call is tentative, TRBD1 or TRBD2, as each matches 6 bases. The TCR sequence derives from a human donor with alopecia areata. The sequenced sample was CD4+ T cells sorted from blood, obtained at week 0. CDR3 protein: CASSGGRNQETQYF. Read as DNA, the sequence is TGCGCCAGCAGCGGGGGGCGGAACCAAGAGACCCAGTACTTC. Outside the CDR3, residues come from the reference TRBV5-1 and TRBJ2-5 proteins, so the full variable domain is: KAGVTQTPRYLIKTRGQQVTLSCSPISGHRSVSWYQQTPGQGLQFLFEYFSETQRNKGNFPGRFSGRQFSNSRSEMNVSTLELGDSALYLCASSGGRNQETQYFGPGTRLLVL.